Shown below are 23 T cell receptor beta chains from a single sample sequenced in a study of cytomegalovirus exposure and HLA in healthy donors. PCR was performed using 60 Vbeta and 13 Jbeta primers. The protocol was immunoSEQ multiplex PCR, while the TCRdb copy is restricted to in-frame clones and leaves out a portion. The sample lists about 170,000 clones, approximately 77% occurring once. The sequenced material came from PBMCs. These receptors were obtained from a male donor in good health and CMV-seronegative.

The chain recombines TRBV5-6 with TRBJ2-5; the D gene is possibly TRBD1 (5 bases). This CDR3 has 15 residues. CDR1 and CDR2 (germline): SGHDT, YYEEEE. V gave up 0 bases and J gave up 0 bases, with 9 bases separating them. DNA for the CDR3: TGTGCCAGCAGCTTGGTACAGGATTACCAAGAGACCCAGTACTTC. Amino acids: CASSLVQDYQETQYF.

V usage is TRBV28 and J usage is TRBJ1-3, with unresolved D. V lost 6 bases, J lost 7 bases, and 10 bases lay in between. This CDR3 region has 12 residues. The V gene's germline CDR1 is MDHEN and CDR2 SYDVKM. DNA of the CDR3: TGTGCCAGCAGCCCGACAAGGAACACCATATATTTT. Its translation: CASSPTRNTIYF.

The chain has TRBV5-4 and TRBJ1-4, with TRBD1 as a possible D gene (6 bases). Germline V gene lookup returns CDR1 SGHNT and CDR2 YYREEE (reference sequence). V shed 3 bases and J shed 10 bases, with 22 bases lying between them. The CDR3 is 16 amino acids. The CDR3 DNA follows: TGTGCCAGCAGCTATGAATCGACACTGAAAGGGGGAAAACTGTTTTTT. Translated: CASSYESTLKGGKLFF.

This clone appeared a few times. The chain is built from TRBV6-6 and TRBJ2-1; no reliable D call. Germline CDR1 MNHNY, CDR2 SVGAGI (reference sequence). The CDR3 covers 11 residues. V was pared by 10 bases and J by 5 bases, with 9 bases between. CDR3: CATTRDNEQFF. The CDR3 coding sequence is TGTGCCACCACACGGGACAATGAGCAGTTCTTC.

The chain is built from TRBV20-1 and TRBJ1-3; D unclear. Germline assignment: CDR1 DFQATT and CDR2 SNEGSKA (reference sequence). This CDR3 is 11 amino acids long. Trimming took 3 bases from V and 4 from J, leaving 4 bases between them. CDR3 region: CSARGGNTIYF. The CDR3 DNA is TGCAGTGCTAGGGGCGGAAACACCATATATTTT.

CDR3 nucleotide sequence: TGTGCCAGCTCCCCAGTCGGGAGCTACGAGCAGTACTTC. Amino acid sequence: CASSPVGSYEQYF. The chain joins TRBV9 to TRBJ2-5; tentatively, D is TRBD2 (6 bases). The DNA matches TRBJ2-7 better at its end, which makes the J call doubtful. In germline, CDR1 is SGDLS, CDR2 YYNGEE. The CDR3 has 13 amino acids.

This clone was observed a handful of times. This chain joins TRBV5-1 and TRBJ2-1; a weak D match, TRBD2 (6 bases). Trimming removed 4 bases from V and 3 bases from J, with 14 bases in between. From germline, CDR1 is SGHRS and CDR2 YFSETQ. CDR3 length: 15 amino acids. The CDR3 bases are TGCGCCAGCAGCCGGGAGCCGGGCCTCTACAATGAGCAGTTCTTC. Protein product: CASSREPGLYNEQFF.

The DNA of the CDR3 is TGCAGCGTTGAAGGGGCCGTAACGACCGCCCCCCCTAAGCATTTT. Protein sequence: CSVEGAVTTAPPKHF. The V call is TRBV29-1, the J call TRBJ1-5, with D unresolved. Per germline, CDR1 SQVTM and CDR2 ANQGSEA. The length of the CDR3 is 15 residues. V was cut by 1 base and J by 14 bases, with 24 bases left in between.

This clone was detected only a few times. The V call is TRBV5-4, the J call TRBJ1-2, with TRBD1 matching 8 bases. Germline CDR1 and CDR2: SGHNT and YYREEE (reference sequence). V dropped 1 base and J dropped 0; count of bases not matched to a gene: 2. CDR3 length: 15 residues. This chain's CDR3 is CASSLPTGANYGYTF. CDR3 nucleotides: TGTGCCAGCAGCTTGCCGACAGGGGCTAACTATGGCTACACCTTC.

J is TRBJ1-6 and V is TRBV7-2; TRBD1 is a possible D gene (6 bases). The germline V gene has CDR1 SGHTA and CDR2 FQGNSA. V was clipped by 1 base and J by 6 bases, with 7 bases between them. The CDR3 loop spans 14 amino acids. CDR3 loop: CASSLGRGNSPLHF. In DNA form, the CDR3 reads TGTGCCAGCAGCTTAGGCAGGGGTAATTCACCCCTCCACTTT. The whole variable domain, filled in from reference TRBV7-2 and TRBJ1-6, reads GAGVSQSPSNKVTEKGKDVELRCDPISGHTALYWYRQSLGQGLEFLIYFQGNSAPDKSGLPSDRFSAERTGGSVSTLTIQRTQQEDSAVYLCASSLGRGNSPLHFGNGTRLTVT.

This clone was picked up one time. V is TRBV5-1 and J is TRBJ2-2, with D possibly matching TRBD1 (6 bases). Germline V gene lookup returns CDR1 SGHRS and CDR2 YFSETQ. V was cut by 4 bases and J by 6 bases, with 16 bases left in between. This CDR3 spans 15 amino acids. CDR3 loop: CASSLTGKEAGELFF. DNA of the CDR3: TGCGCCAGCAGCCTTACAGGGAAGGAAGCCGGGGAGCTGTTTTTT. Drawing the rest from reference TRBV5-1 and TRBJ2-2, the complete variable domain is KAGVTQTPRYLIKTRGQQVTLSCSPISGHRSVSWYQQTPGQGLQFLFEYFSETQRNKGNFPGRFSGRQFSNSRSEMNVSTLELGDSALYLCASSLTGKEAGELFFGEGSRLTVL.

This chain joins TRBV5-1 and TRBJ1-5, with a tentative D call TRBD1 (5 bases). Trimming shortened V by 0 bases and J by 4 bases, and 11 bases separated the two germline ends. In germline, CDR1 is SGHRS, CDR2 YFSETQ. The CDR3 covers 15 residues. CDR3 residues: CASSLGPGGNQPQHF. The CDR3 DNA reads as TGCGCCAGCAGCTTGGGTCCGGGGGGAAATCAGCCCCAGCATTTT.

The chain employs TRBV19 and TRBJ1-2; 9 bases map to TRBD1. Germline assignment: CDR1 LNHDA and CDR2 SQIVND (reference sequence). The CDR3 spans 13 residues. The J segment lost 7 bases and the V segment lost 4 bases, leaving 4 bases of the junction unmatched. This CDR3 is CASSTTGGGGYTF. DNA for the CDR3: TGTGCCAGTAGTACCACAGGGGGCGGTGGCTACACCTTC.

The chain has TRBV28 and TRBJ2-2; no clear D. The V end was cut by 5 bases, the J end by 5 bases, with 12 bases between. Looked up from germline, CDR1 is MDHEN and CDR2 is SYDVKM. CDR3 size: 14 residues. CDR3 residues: CASSGGRRTGELFF. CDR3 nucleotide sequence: TGTGCCAGCAGTGGTGGCAGGCGAACCGGGGAGCTGTTTTTT.

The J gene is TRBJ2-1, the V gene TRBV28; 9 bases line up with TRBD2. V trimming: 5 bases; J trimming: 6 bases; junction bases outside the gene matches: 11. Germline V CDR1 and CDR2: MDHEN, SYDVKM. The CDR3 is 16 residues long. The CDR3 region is CASSPLAGGSFNEQFF. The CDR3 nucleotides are TGTGCCAGCAGTCCCTTGGCGGGAGGGAGTTTCAATGAGCAGTTCTTC. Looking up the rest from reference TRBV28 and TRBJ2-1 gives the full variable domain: DVKVTQSSRYLVKRTGEKVFLECVQDMDHENMFWYRQDPGLGLRLIYFSYDVKMKEKGDIPEGYSVSREKKERFSLILESASTNQTSMYLCASSPLAGGSFNEQFFGPGTRLTVL.

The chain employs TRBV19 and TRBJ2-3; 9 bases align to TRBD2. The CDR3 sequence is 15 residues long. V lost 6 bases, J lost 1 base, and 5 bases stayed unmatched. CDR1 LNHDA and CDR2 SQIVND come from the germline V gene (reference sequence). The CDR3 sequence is CASRRTSARTDTQYF. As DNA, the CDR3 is TGTGCCAGTAGACGGACTAGCGCCCGCACAGATACGCAGTATTTT.

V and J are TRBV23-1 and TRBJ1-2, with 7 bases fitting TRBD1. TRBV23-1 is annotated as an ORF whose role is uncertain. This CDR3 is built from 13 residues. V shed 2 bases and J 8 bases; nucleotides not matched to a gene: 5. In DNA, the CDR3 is TGCGCCAGCAGTCAACACAGGGGTCGGGGCTACACCTTC. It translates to CASSQHRGRGYTF.

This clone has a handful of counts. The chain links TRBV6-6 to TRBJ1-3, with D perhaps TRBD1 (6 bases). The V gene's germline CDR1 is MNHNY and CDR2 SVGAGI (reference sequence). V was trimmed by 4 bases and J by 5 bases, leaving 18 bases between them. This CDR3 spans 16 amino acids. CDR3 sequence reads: CASSSNRVAGRNTIYF. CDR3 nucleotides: TGTGCCAGCAGTTCCAACAGGGTAGCGGGCCGAAACACCATATATTTT.

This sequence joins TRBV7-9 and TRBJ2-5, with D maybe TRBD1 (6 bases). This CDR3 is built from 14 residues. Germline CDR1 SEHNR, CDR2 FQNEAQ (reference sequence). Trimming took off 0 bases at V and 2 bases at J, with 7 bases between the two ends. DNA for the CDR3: TGTGCCAGCAGCTTAGCGGACAGTCAAGAGACCCAGTACTTC. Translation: CASSLADSQETQYF.

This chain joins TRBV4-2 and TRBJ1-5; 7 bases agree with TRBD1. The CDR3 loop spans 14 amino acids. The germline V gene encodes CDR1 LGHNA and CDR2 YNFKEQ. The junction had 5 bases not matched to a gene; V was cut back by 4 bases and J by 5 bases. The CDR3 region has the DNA TGTGCCAGCAGCCCGGCAGGGGGTGATCAGCCCCAGCATTTT. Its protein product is CASSPAGGDQPQHF.

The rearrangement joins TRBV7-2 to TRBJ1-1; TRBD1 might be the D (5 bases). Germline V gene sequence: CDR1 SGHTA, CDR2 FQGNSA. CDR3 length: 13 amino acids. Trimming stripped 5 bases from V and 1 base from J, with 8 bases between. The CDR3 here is CASSLTGNTEAFF. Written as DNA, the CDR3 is TGTGCCAGCAGCCTTACAGGGAACACTGAAGCTTTCTTT.

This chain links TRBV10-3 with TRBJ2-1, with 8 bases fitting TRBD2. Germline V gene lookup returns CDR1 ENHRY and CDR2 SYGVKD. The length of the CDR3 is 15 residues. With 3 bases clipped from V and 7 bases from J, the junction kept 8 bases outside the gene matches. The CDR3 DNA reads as TGTGCCATCAGTGAAGGACTAGCCGGTACAAATGAGCAGTTCTTC. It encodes CAISEGLAGTNEQFF.

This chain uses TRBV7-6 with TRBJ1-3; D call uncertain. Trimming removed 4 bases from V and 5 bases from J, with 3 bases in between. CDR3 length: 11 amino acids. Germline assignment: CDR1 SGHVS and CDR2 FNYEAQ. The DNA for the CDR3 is TGTGCCAGCAGCTCAAGAAACACCATATATTTT. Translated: CASSSRNTIYF.